The 29 T cell receptor beta chains reported below all come from one sample, sequenced in a study of blood T cell repertoires in COVID-19. Clones were sequenced by immunoSEQ multiplex PCR, and TCRdb holds only the in-frame ones, with some missing. The profile covers some 320,000 clones, with around 87% appearing a single time and roughly 8% taken by the ten largest. The specimen sequenced was peripheral blood. Receptors originate from a woman between 50 and 59 years old who had recovered from COVID-19.

This sequence joins TRBV27 and TRBJ2-1, with 7 bases that match TRBD1. Germline V gene lookup returns CDR1 MNHEY and CDR2 SMNVEV (reference sequence). After removal of 4 bases from V and 4 bases from J, the junction contained 4 bases not matched to a gene. CDR3 length: 14 amino acids. The CDR3 loop reads CASSYRDSYNEQFF. CDR3 nucleotides: TGTGCCAGCAGTTACCGGGACAGTTACAATGAGCAGTTCTTC.

V usage is TRBV7-9 and J usage is TRBJ1-3, with 7 positions matching TRBD1. Trimming at V came to 3 bases and at J to 4 bases, leaving 6 bases not matched to a gene. Germline CDR1 SEHNR, CDR2 FQNEAQ (reference sequence). The CDR3 is made up of 15 amino acids. DNA for the CDR3: TGTGCCAGCAGCTTCACAGGGGCAACGGGAAACACCATATATTTT. Protein product: CASSFTGATGNTIYF.

V usage is TRBV7-2 and J usage is TRBJ2-3; TRBD2 agrees at 8 bases. The V segment lost 4 bases and the J segment 1 base; nucleotides outside the gene matches: 13. CDR3 length: 18 residues. Germline CDR1 SGHTA, CDR2 FQGNSA. The chain's CDR3 is CASSSPSRTSSGTDTQYF. The CDR3 DNA follows: TGTGCCAGCAGCTCCCCTTCAAGGACTAGCTCTGGCACAGATACGCAGTATTTT.

The chain has TRBV21-1 and TRBJ2-7; the D call of TRBD2 is as the table states it, not checked on the DNA. TRBV21-1 is labeled a pseudogene. This CDR3 region has 14 residues. CDR3 sequence reads: CASSKAAGTYEQYF. The DNA for the CDR3 is TGTGCCAGCAGCAAAGCTGCGGGAACCTACGAGCAGTACTTC.

The rearrangement joins TRBV28 to TRBJ2-2; TRBD2 matches 14 bases. The CDR3 spans 17 residues. Trimming removed 5 bases from V and 5 bases from J; junction bases left unmatched: 7. In germline, CDR1 is MDHEN, CDR2 SYDVKM. The CDR3 DNA follows: TGTGCCAGCAGTCCAGGACTAGCGGGGGGTTTAACCGGGGAGCTGTTTTTT. Translated: CASSPGLAGGLTGELFF. Full variable domain (remainder filled in from reference TRBV28 and TRBJ2-2): DVKVTQSSRYLVKRTGEKVFLECVQDMDHENMFWYRQDPGLGLRLIYFSYDVKMKEKGDIPEGYSVSREKKERFSLILESASTNQTSMYLCASSPGLAGGLTGELFFGEGSRLTVL.

The genes are TRBV27 and TRBJ2-2; 7 positions agree with TRBD1. The CDR3 is 17 residues long. Germline V gives CDR1 MNHEY, CDR2 SMNVEV (reference sequence). V shed 6 bases and J 2 bases; nucleotides not matched to a gene: 12. CDR3 sequence: CASSQYWTGHNTGELFF. Here the CDR3 DNA reads TGTGCCAGCAGCCAGTATTGGACAGGTCATAACACCGGGGAGCTGTTTTTT.

The V gene is TRBV5-1, the J gene TRBJ1-1; D may be TRBD1 (6 bases). The V gene's germline CDR1 is SGHRS and CDR2 YFSETQ. Trimming removed 4 bases at V and 4 bases at J, with 17 bases between. CDR3 length equals 15 residues. The CDR3 here is CASSPEQGSSTEAFF. The CDR3 nucleotides are TGCGCCAGCAGCCCTGAACAGGGAAGCTCCACTGAAGCTTTCTTT.

The chain carries TRBV10-2 and TRBJ1-2; D is ambiguous. The CDR3 extends over 15 amino acids. V was cut by 3 bases and J by 2 bases, with 13 bases left in between. Germline V gene sequence: CDR1 WSHSY, CDR2 SAAADI. For the CDR3, the DNA is TGCGCCAGCAGTGATTTCCTGACGGGAAACTATGGCTACACCTTC. Translation gives CASSDFLTGNYGYTF.

In DNA form, the CDR3 reads TGTGCCTCGGTAGGAGGGGAGGACTATGGCTACACCTTC. Translation gives CASVGGEDYGYTF. The chain recombines TRBV10-3 with TRBJ1-2, with D possibly being TRBD1 (5 bases). This CDR3 is built from 13 residues. V dropped 11 bases and J dropped 3 bases, with 16 bases sitting between them. Germline values: CDR1 ENHRY, CDR2 SYGVKD.

The chain uses TRBV7-9 and TRBJ2-7; 7 bases agree with TRBD1. Germline V gene sequence: CDR1 SEHNR, CDR2 FQNEAQ (reference sequence). The trim removed 4 bases at V and 4 bases at J, leaving 7 bases unmatched. This CDR3 contains 14 residues. The CDR3 coding sequence is TGTGCCAGCAGCTCCGGGACAGAATATTACGAGCAGTACTTC. Encoded protein: CASSSGTEYYEQYF.

The table lists this clone with a count of one. The chain employs TRBV4-2 and TRBJ1-2, with a weak D call TRBD1 (6 bases). V dropped 0 bases and J dropped 6 bases, with 14 bases sitting between them. Germline CDR1 is LGHNA and CDR2 is YNFKEQ. There are 15 residues in the CDR3. CDR3 bases: TGTGCCAGCAGCCAAGATAACAGGGTCGCGAATGGCTACACCTTC. Its translation: CASSQDNRVANGYTF.

The rearrangement links TRBV4-1 to TRBJ1-5; possible D gene TRBD1, 5 bases. From germline, CDR1 is MGHRA and CDR2 YSYEKL. The CDR3 is made up of 15 amino acids. The ends were cut back, 1 base at V and 0 bases at J, with 7 bases in the middle. CDR3 region: CASSQGGRSNQPQHF. For the CDR3, the DNA is TGCGCCAGCAGCCAAGGGGGCCGTAGCAATCAGCCCCAGCATTTT.

Only one count was recorded for this clone. This chain links TRBV7-2 with TRBJ2-3, with 14 bases identical to TRBD2. From germline, CDR1 is SGHTA and CDR2 FQGNSA. V lost 6 bases to trimming and J lost 6 bases; unmatched junction nucleotides: 2. CDR3 length: 14 residues. The CDR3 here is CASRTSGGADTQYF. Here the CDR3 DNA reads TGTGCCAGCAGGACTAGCGGGGGGGCGGATACGCAGTATTTT.

This chain uses TRBV18 with TRBJ2-3; 8 bases fit TRBD2. The CDR3 is 16 residues long. Germline V gene lookup returns CDR1 KGHSH and CDR2 LQKENI. Germline trimming cut 6 bases from V and 5 bases from J; bases unmatched to any gene: 13. The CDR3 sequence is CASSHRVAGFQDTQYF. In DNA form, the CDR3 reads TGTGCCAGCTCCCACAGGGTAGCGGGATTTCAAGATACGCAGTATTTT. The complete variable domain, with remaining parts taken from reference TRBV18 and TRBJ2-3, reads NAGVMQNPRHLVRRRGQEARLRCSPMKGHSHVYWYRQLPEEGLKFMVYLQKENIIDESGMPKERFSAEFPKEGPSILRIQQVVRGDSAAYFCASSHRVAGFQDTQYFGPGTRLTVL.

The rearrangement uses TRBV11-3 and TRBJ2-7, with TRBD1 as a possible D gene (6 bases). This CDR3 spans 15 amino acids. In germline, CDR1 is SGHNT, CDR2 YENEEA. V was shortened by 3 bases and J by 3 bases, with 15 bases between the two germline ends. Here the CDR3 DNA reads TGTGCCAGCAGCTTCGCGGCAGGGGAACGCTACGAGCAGTACTTC. Translated: CASSFAAGERYEQYF. Together with reference TRBV11-3 and TRBJ2-7, the CDR3 gives the full variable domain: EAGVVQSPRYKIIEKKQPVAFWCNPISGHNTLYWYLQNLGQGPELLIRYENEEAVDDSQLPKDRFSAERLKGVDSTLKIQPAELGDSAVYLCASSFAAGERYEQYFGPGTRLTVT.

The sample holds a few counts of this clone. The V gene is TRBV4-1, the J gene TRBJ1-6; no definite D call. The CDR3 is made up of 18 amino acids. CDR1 and CDR2 from the germline V gene are MGHRA and YSYEKL. Trimming removed 1 base from V and 0 bases from J, with 13 bases in between. The DNA of the CDR3 is TGCGCCAGCAGCCAAGTCAAAGCATCGAGCTCCTATAATTCACCCCTCCACTTT. It specifies CASSQVKASSSYNSPLHF.

This clone was seen only a few times. This rearrangement joins TRBV27 to TRBJ2-2; the match to TRBD1 covers 9 bases. Trimming cost V 9 bases and J 4 bases; bases outside gene matches: 6. The V gene's germline CDR1 is MNHEY and CDR2 SMNVEV (reference sequence). The CDR3 is 14 residues long. In nucleotides, the CDR3 is TGTGCCAGTGGGGGGACAGGGCTCACCGGGGAGCTGTTTTTT. Translation gives CASGGTGLTGELFF.

The CDR3 spells CSGRTSDDEYF. Here the CDR3 DNA reads TGCAGCGGGAGGACTAGTGATGATGAGTACTTC. This sequence joins TRBV29-1 and TRBJ2-4; 7 bases fit TRBD2. The germline CDR1 and CDR2 sequences are SQVTM and ANQGSEA. Losses at the gene ends were 7 bases for V and 14 bases for J; bases not matched to a gene: 11. The CDR3 consists of 11 residues.

V is TRBV10-3 and J is TRBJ1-2; TRBD1 agrees at 8 bases. CDR1 is ENHRY and CDR2 is SYGVKD in the germline V gene. J gave up 3 bases and V 5 bases, and 5 bases lay outside the gene matches. The CDR3 totals 14 residues. This chain's CDR3 is CAISTTGVDYGYTF. CDR3 in DNA: TGTGCCATCAGTACGACAGGGGTCGACTATGGCTACACCTTC.

This sequence joins TRBV28 and TRBJ1-5; 8 bases fit TRBD1. This CDR3 is built from 16 residues. Germline loops: CDR1 MDHEN, CDR2 SYDVKM. After removal of 6 bases from V and 1 base from J, the junction contained 8 bases not matched to a gene. This CDR3 is CASRRAGGKSNQPQHF. For the CDR3, the DNA is TGTGCCAGCAGAAGAGCAGGGGGCAAAAGCAATCAGCCCCAGCATTTT.

The rearrangement uses TRBV7-9 and TRBJ2-5; 8 bases match TRBD2. The CDR3 is 14 residues long. Germline V gene data show CDR1 as SEHNR and CDR2 as FQNEAQ (reference sequence). The V and J ends lost 3 bases and 4 bases, in that order; junction bases with no gene match: 4. CDR3 sequence: CASSFSAGVETQYF. In DNA form, the CDR3 reads TGTGCCAGCAGCTTTTCAGCGGGGGTAGAGACCCAGTACTTC.

This clone was recorded a few times. This chain links TRBV7-8 with TRBJ2-5, with 10 bases lining up with TRBD2. The germline V gene encodes CDR1 SGHVS and CDR2 FQNEAQ. The length of the CDR3 is 15 residues. V lost 1 base and J lost 5; bases outside the gene matches: 4. The CDR3 bases are TGTGCCAGCAGCTTAGAGCGGGGGGGCCGGGAGACCCAGTACTTC. Translated, it gives CASSLERGGRETQYF.

The CDR3 is CASSLSGTGISYEQYF. The CDR3 DNA is TGCGCCAGCAGCTTGTCCGGGACAGGGATCTCCTACGAGCAGTACTTC. The chain is built from TRBV5-1 and TRBJ2-7; 9 nucleotides line up with TRBD1. The CDR3 has 16 residues. The V and J ends lost 1 base and 0 bases, in that order; junction bases with no gene match: 5. CDR1 SGHRS and CDR2 YFSETQ come from the germline V gene.

The V and J genes are TRBV29-1 and TRBJ1-1; 8 bases align to TRBD1. The V segment lost 4 bases and the J segment 1 base; nucleotides outside the gene matches: 2. The length of the CDR3 is 13 residues. Germline values: CDR1 SQVTM, CDR2 ANQGSEA. CDR3 protein: CSVVGQGNTEAFF. DNA for the CDR3: TGCAGCGTTGTCGGACAGGGGAACACTGAAGCTTTCTTT.

J is TRBJ2-1 and V is TRBV5-1; 7 bases map to TRBD2. This CDR3 is 16 amino acids long. From germline, CDR1 is SGHRS and CDR2 YFSETQ. V was clipped by 7 bases and J by 0 bases; unmatched bases: 10. In DNA form, the CDR3 reads TGCGCCAGCTCCGAGGAGCTAGCGGACTCCTACAATGAGCAGTTCTTC. This sequence encodes CASSEELADSYNEQFF.

The chain couples TRBV5-6 to TRBJ1-6; 7 bases fit TRBD1. Germline CDR1 is SGHDT and CDR2 is YYEEEE. The CDR3 has 15 amino acids. V dropped 2 bases and J dropped 4; count of bases not matched to a gene: 3. Written as DNA, the CDR3 is TGTGCCAGCAGCTTCTTGGGACAGTATAATTCACCCCTCCACTTT. Encoded protein: CASSFLGQYNSPLHF.

J is TRBJ1-2 and V is TRBV30, with 10 bases matching TRBD1. Germline CDR1 GTSNPN, CDR2 SVGIG (reference sequence). The CDR3 loop spans 15 amino acids. With V trimmed by 4 bases and J by 4 bases, 9 bases remained unmatched. Here the CDR3 reads CAWTSWDRGSYGYTF. The CDR3 DNA sequence: TGTGCCTGGACGTCATGGGACAGGGGTTCCTATGGCTACACCTTC.

The chain joins TRBV10-1 to TRBJ1-6; tentatively, D is TRBD1 (5 bases). V was cut by 4 bases and J by 3 bases, with 7 bases left in between. Germline CDR1 WNHNN, CDR2 SYGVQD (reference sequence). This CDR3 comprises 14 residues. Here the CDR3 reads CASSGQNYNSPLHF. CDR3 nucleotides: TGCGCCAGCAGTGGACAGAACTATAATTCACCCCTCCACTTT.

This chain joins TRBV9 and TRBJ1-1; TRBD1 matches at 9 bases. This CDR3 spans 15 amino acids. Germline V CDR1 and CDR2: SGDLS, YYNGEE. With 4 bases clipped from V and 4 bases from J, the junction kept 8 bases outside the gene matches. The CDR3 region is CASSLGQGRGTEAFF. The CDR3 nucleotides read TGTGCCAGCAGCCTGGGACAGGGCAGGGGCACTGAAGCTTTCTTT.